This note documents a single T cell receptor beta chain sequence. This record belongs to a study of blood T cell repertoires in COVID-19. Study information: Spain, Italy and the United States supplied samples that represented acute and convalescent COVID-19. T cells, B-cell-depleted T cells, or PBMCs supplied cDNA or gDNA.

Trimming took off 0 bases at V and 4 bases at J, with 12 bases between the two ends. The CDR3 covers 15 residues. CDR1 SGHAT and CDR2 FQNNGV come from the germline V gene. Original handling: Scientists estimated how many nucleated cells there were by amplifying reference gene primers. The protocol was immunoSEQ multiplex PCR, while the TCRdb copy is restricted to in-frame clones and leaves out a portion. The DNA was the basis for D and trimming; V, J and clone size are from that table. Of about 70,000 clones listed, under 95% were seen once; the top ten hold about 9.8%. This clonotype was obtained from a human donor in a cohort sampled during active COVID-19. The sample consisted of peripheral blood. The chain links TRBV11-2 to TRBJ1-2; D gene unclear. The chain's CDR3 is CASSLDREYLYGYTF. DNA of the CDR3: TGTGCCAGCAGCTTAGATCGCGAGTACCTCTATGGCTACACCTTC.